The 11 T cell receptor beta chains in this list originate from one sample, sequenced in a study of cytomegalovirus exposure and HLA in healthy donors. The PCR contained 60 Vbeta and 13 Jbeta primers. Only in-frame clones appear in the TCRdb table, and some are missing; sequencing was by immunoSEQ multiplex PCR. The sample has 75,000 to 100,000 clones; around 82% are singletons. Sequenced sample: PBMCs. These receptors were taken from a man between 35 and 55 years old in good health and CMV-seropositive.

This clone was seen only a few times. The CDR3 here is CASRREGDHGELFF. As DNA, the CDR3 is TGCGCCAGCCGGAGAGAGGGGGATCACGGGGAGCTGTTTTTT. The rearrangement links TRBV10-1 to TRBJ2-2, with a possible D match to TRBD1 (6 bases). CDR3 length: 14 residues. The germline CDR1 and CDR2 sequences are WNHNN and SYGVQD (reference sequence). The ends were cut back, 8 bases at V and 7 bases at J, with 17 bases in the middle.

The rearrangement uses TRBV10-3 and TRBJ2-3; maybe TRBD2 (5 bases). Germline assignment: CDR1 ENHRY and CDR2 SYGVKD. This CDR3 comprises 13 residues. V was trimmed by 2 bases and J by 2 bases, leaving 5 bases between them. For the CDR3, the DNA is TGTGCCATCAGTGAGGGACTCACAGATACGCAGTATTTT. Protein sequence: CAISEGLTDTQYF.

The chain has TRBV27 and TRBJ2-7; D unresolved. This CDR3 is built from 18 residues. Trimming took 5 bases from V and 1 from J, leaving 24 bases between them. Germline V CDR1 and CDR2: MNHEY, SMNVEV (reference sequence). CDR3 bases: TGTGCCAGCAGTCCTCTCCCTGGGTCCAGCGTAAATTCCTACGAGCAGTACTTC. This gives the protein CASSPLPGSSVNSYEQYF.

The V gene is TRBV5-1, the J gene TRBJ2-7, with 7 bases identical to TRBD1. The CDR3 contains 14 residues. CDR1 is SGHRS and CDR2 is YFSETQ in the germline V gene. J was trimmed by 5 bases and V by 3 bases; bases with no gene match: 8. CDR3 nucleotide sequence: TGCGCCAGCAGCTCACGACAGGGTGCCCACGAGCAGTACTTC. Encoded protein: CASSSRQGAHEQYF.

This clone was detected a few times. V is TRBV6-5 and J is TRBJ1-4, with TRBD1 identical over 7 bases. The CDR3 length is 14 residues. Trimming at V came to 4 bases and at J to 6 bases, leaving 5 bases not matched to a gene. Germline V CDR1 and CDR2: MNHEY, SVGAGI. CDR3 loop: CASSSSGTDEKLFF. DNA for the CDR3: TGTGCCAGCAGTTCCTCCGGGACAGATGAAAAACTGTTTTTT.

The chain combines TRBV4-2 with TRBJ2-7, with 9 positions matching TRBD1. Germline values: CDR1 LGHNA, CDR2 YNFKEQ. Germline trimming cut 4 bases from V and 3 bases from J; bases unmatched to any gene: 4. This CDR3 has 14 residues. Here the CDR3 reads CASSLRGQGYEQYF. In DNA form, the CDR3 reads TGTGCCAGCAGCCTACGGGGACAGGGCTACGAGCAGTACTTC.

Comment on this clone: One end of the junction is discordant with germline, which a read error may explain. This chain connects TRBV29-1 to TRBJ1-2, with 9 nucleotides matching TRBD1. Germline CDR1 and CDR2: SQVTM and ANQGSEA. The CDR3 has 13 amino acids. CDR3 in amino acids: CSIESTGGDGYTF. The DNA for the CDR3 is TGCAGCATTGAATCCACAGGGGGCGATGGCTACACCTTC.

The chain employs TRBV6-5 and TRBJ1-4; D may be TRBD1 (5 bases). V lost 4 bases, J lost 5 bases, and 17 bases lay in between. CDR3 length: 16 residues. In germline, CDR1 is MNHEY, CDR2 SVGAGI. In DNA, the CDR3 is TGTGCCAGCAGTTCCCGACCTGGGGGGGGGAATGAAAAACTGTTTTTT. Translating it yields CASSSRPGGGNEKLFF.

This clone was picked up a small number of times. CDR3 in amino acids: CAISDRVGLGNEKLFF. The CDR3 DNA follows: TGTGCCATCAGTGACAGGGTCGGGTTGGGTAATGAAAAACTGTTTTTT. The rearrangement links TRBV10-3 to TRBJ1-4; possibly TRBD1 for D (5 bases). From germline, CDR1 is ENHRY and CDR2 SYGVKD. The CDR3 loop spans 16 amino acids. The V and J ends lost 3 bases and 4 bases respectively, with 15 bases between them.

The chain employs TRBV9 and TRBJ2-5; 7 bases fit TRBD1. Germline trimming cut 2 bases from V and 3 bases from J; bases unmatched to any gene: 4. This CDR3 region has 14 residues. CDR1 is SGDLS, CDR2 YYNGEE, per germline. This CDR3 is CASSVRGSEETQYF. The CDR3 DNA follows: TGTGCCAGCAGCGTCAGGGGGAGTGAAGAGACCCAGTACTTC.

This clone was counted a few times. The chain joins TRBV5-4 to TRBJ2-3; a weak D match, TRBD2 (7 bases). Germline loops: CDR1 SGHNT, CDR2 YYREEE (reference sequence). The CDR3 sequence is 16 residues long. V lost 4 bases to trimming and J lost 3 bases, with 18 bases between them. The CDR3 reads CASSPGGGRRTDTQYF. The CDR3 coding sequence is TGTGCCAGCAGCCCGGGGGGCGGGAGAAGAACAGATACGCAGTATTTT. Looking up the rest from reference TRBV5-4 and TRBJ2-3 gives the full variable domain: ETGVTQSPTHLIKTRGQQVTLRCSSQSGHNTVSWYQQALGQGPQFIFQYYREEENGRGNFPPRFSGLQFPNYSSELNVNALELDDSALYLCASSPGGGRRTDTQYFGPGTRLTVL.